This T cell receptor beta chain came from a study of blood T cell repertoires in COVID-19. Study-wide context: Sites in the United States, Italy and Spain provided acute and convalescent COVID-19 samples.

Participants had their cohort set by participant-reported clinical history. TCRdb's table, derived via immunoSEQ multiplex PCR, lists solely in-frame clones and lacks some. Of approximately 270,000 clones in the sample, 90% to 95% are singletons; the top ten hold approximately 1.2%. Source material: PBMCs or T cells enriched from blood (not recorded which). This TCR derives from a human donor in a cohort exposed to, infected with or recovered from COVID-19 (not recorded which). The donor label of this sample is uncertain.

This CDR3 is CASSDSSTDTQYF. The CDR3 DNA sequence: TGCGCCAGCAGTGACTCCTCCACAGATACGCAGTATTTT. The chain carries TRBV10-1 and TRBJ2-3; D gene ambiguous. The V end lost 3 bases, the J end lost 2 bases, and 6 bases lay between the germline ends. The CDR3 has 13 amino acids. Germline V lookup: CDR1 WNHNN, CDR2 SYGVQD (reference sequence).